This T cell receptor beta chain emerged from a study of OX40 agonist ivuxolimab in advanced cancers. Study-wide context: At doses from 0.01 to 10 mg/kg, patients were given intravenous ivuxolimab every 2 weeks.

Sequencing was performed with immunoSEQ multiplex PCR; in TCRdb, only in-frame clones are kept and a portion is missing. Among about 35,000 clones, around four fifths were seen once, and the ten largest hold more than 20%. Whole-study results and caveats: Averaged across samples, CD8+ T cells carried more expanded clones than CD4+ did.

In regard to this clone: Its antigen remains unidentified.

It was autoimmune disease history or systemic immunosuppression that excluded patients. This TCR was sampled from an adult with an advanced solid tumor such as melanoma, head and neck, liver or kidney cancer. This specimen consisted of CD4+ or CD8+ T cells sorted from blood, obtained in a trial of the OX40 agonist ivuxolimab.

The CDR3 protein is CASSSRGGGTEAFF. In nucleotides, the CDR3 is TGTGCCAGCAGCTCGAGAGGGGGGGGCACTGAAGCTTTCTTT. V usage is TRBV7-6 and J usage is TRBJ1-1, with D perhaps TRBD1 (6 bases). The CDR3 consists of 14 residues. The V and J ends lost 4 bases and 4 bases respectively, with 13 bases between them. Germline V gene sequence: CDR1 SGHVS, CDR2 FNYEAQ.